This is a list of T cell receptor beta chains from one sample in a study of blood T cell repertoires in COVID-19. Sequenced by immunoSEQ multiplex PCR; TCRdb stores in-frame clones only, minus some. The sample has about 140,000 clones; around 86% are singletons. The source material was peripheral blood. The receptors derive from a human donor in a cohort sampled during active COVID-19. The CDR3 runs from the conserved cysteine through the conserved F or W. A D gene is named only where the DNA matches it firmly. Clone size appears in some rows only: once, few, many, or a class for an expanded clone.

D gene: TRBD1
V gene: TRBV11-3
clone size: -
J gene: TRBJ2-1
CDR3 protein: CASSLGGTGGNNEQFF
CDR3 DNA: TGTGCCAGCAGCTTAGGGGGGACAGGTGGGAACAATGAGCAGTTCTTC

D gene: -
V gene: TRBV7-8
clone size: -
J gene: TRBJ1-1
CDR3 protein: CASSLMQGSANTEAFF
CDR3 DNA: TGTGCCAGCAGCTTAATGCAGGGTTCCGCGAACACTGAAGCTTTCTTT

D gene: TRBD1
V gene: TRBV12-3/TRBV12-4
clone size: -
J gene: TRBJ2-3
CDR3 protein: CASRDRGWDTQYF
CDR3 DNA: TGTGCCAGCAGGGACAGGGGGTGGGATACGCAGTATTTT

D gene: -
V gene: TRBV6-6
clone size: -
J gene: TRBJ2-6
CDR3 protein: CASSYWGGSGANVLTF
CDR3 DNA: TGTGCCAGCAGTTACTGGGGAGGCTCTGGGGCCAACGTCCTGACTTTC

D gene: TRBD2
V gene: TRBV25-1
clone size: -
J gene: TRBJ2-7
CDR3 protein: CASSEYAASGGYEQYF
CDR3 DNA: TGTGCCAGCAGTGAATATGCCGCTAGCGGGGGCTACGAGCAGTACTTC

D gene: -
V gene: TRBV9
clone size: few
J gene: TRBJ2-7
CDR3 protein: CASSPGFYEQYF
CDR3 DNA: TGTGCCAGCAGCCCAGGGTTCTACGAGCAGTACTTC

D gene: TRBD1
V gene: TRBV28
clone size: -
J gene: TRBJ1-1
CDR3 protein: CASTLGGQEGTEEAFF
CDR3 DNA: TGTGCCAGCACCCTAGGGGGACAGGAGGGCACTGAGGAAGCTTTCTTT

D gene: -
V gene: TRBV28
clone size: -
J gene: TRBJ2-7
CDR3 protein: CASTTPVRADEQYF
CDR3 DNA: TGTGCCAGCACCACGCCAGTCAGGGCGGACGAGCAGTACTTC

D gene: -
V gene: TRBV4-1
clone size: -
J gene: TRBJ2-1
CDR3 protein: CASSLFSYNEQFF
CDR3 DNA: TGCGCCAGCAGCCTCTTCTCCTACAATGAGCAGTTCTTC

D gene: TRBD1
V gene: TRBV5-1
clone size: once
J gene: TRBJ2-7
CDR3 protein: CASSFRGPDEQYF
CDR3 DNA: TGCGCCAGCAGCTTCAGGGGGCCCGACGAGCAGTACTTC

D gene: -
V gene: TRBV14
clone size: -
J gene: TRBJ2-7
CDR3 protein: CASSPFLSTKTGRSSYEQYF
CDR3 DNA: TGTGCCAGCAGCCCTTTTCTTTCAACGAAAACGGGGAGAAGCTCCTACGAGCAGTACTTC

D gene: -
V gene: TRBV2
clone size: -
J gene: TRBJ1-2
CDR3 protein: CASSEGPGVGYGYTF
CDR3 DNA: TGTGCCAGCAGTGAAGGTCCAGGGGTGGGCTATGGCTACACCTTC

D gene: -
V gene: TRBV3-1/TRBV3-2
clone size: -
J gene: TRBJ1-5
CDR3 protein: CASSQGTNQPQHF
CDR3 DNA: TGTGCCAGCAGCCAAGGGACAAATCAGCCCCAGCATTTT

D gene: -
V gene: TRBV5-1
clone size: few
J gene: TRBJ2-3
CDR3 protein: CASSLGQPGDTQYF
CDR3 DNA: TGCGCCAGCAGCTTGGGACAGCCGGGTGATACGCAGTATTTT

D gene: -
V gene: TRBV3-1/TRBV3-2
clone size: -
J gene: TRBJ2-2
CDR3 protein: CASSSPDRFTPNTGELFF
CDR3 DNA: TGTGCCAGCAGCTCCCCGGACAGATTCACCCCGAACACCGGGGAGCTGTTTTTT

D gene: TRBD1
V gene: TRBV11-3
clone size: -
J gene: TRBJ2-5
CDR3 protein: CASSLTGTGLETQYF
CDR3 DNA: TGTGCCAGCAGCCTCACCGGGACAGGGCTAGAGACCCAGTACTTC

D gene: TRBD2
V gene: TRBV27
clone size: -
J gene: TRBJ2-7
CDR3 protein: CASSLSRLAVEQYF
CDR3 DNA: TGTGCCAGCAGTTTGTCCCGACTAGCTGTCGAGCAGTACTTC

D gene: -
V gene: TRBV6-6
clone size: -
J gene: TRBJ1-4
CDR3 protein: CASTPRAGNEKLFF
CDR3 DNA: TGTGCCAGCACCCCGAGGGCCGGTAATGAAAAACTGTTTTTT

D gene: -
V gene: TRBV30
clone size: once
J gene: TRBJ2-3
CDR3 protein: CAWSLGGMDTQYF
CDR3 DNA: TGTGCCTGGAGTCTAGGGGGAATGGATACGCAGTATTTT

D gene: -
V gene: TRBV7-6
clone size: -
J gene: TRBJ1-1
CDR3 protein: CASSLVEPPNTEAFF
CDR3 DNA: TGTGCCAGCAGCTTAGTGGAGCCCCCGAACACTGAAGCTTTCTTT

D gene: TRBD2
V gene: TRBV18
clone size: -
J gene: TRBJ2-3
CDR3 protein: CASSPRLAGQASTDTQYF
CDR3 DNA: TGTGCCAGCTCACCAAGGCTAGCGGGGCAAGCTAGCACAGATACGCAGTATTTT

D gene: TRBD1
V gene: TRBV3-1/TRBV3-2
clone size: -
J gene: TRBJ2-2
CDR3 protein: CASSVRDRGTGELFF
CDR3 DNA: TGTGCCAGCAGCGTCCGGGACAGGGGCACCGGGGAGCTGTTTTTT

D gene: -
V gene: TRBV6-5
clone size: once
J gene: TRBJ1-2
CDR3 protein: CASRAESSAGGYTF
CDR3 DNA: TGTGCCAGCAGGGCTGAATCTTCGGCCGGGGGCTACACCTTC

D gene: TRBD2
V gene: TRBV5-1
clone size: -
J gene: TRBJ2-3
CDR3 protein: CASSLNGLAGTDTQYF
CDR3 DNA: TGCGCCAGCAGCTTAAACGGACTAGCGGGCACAGATACGCAGTATTTT

D gene: TRBD1
V gene: TRBV5-1
clone size: -
J gene: TRBJ1-5
CDR3 protein: CASSDRVGQPQHF
CDR3 DNA: TGCGCCAGCAGCGACAGGGTGGGTCAGCCCCAGCATTTT

D gene: TRBD1
V gene: TRBV27
clone size: -
J gene: TRBJ2-7
CDR3 protein: CASSWGSGQGTYEQYF
CDR3 DNA: TGTGCCAGCAGTTGGGGGTCCGGACAGGGGACCTACGAGCAGTACTTC

D gene: -
V gene: TRBV6-2/TRBV6-3
clone size: -
J gene: TRBJ1-1
CDR3 protein: CASSYSRSGVNTEAFF
CDR3 DNA: TGTGCCAGCAGTTACTCGAGATCGGGGGTGAACACTGAAGCTTTCTTT

D gene: -
V gene: TRBV3-1/TRBV3-2
clone size: -
J gene: TRBJ1-3
CDR3 protein: CASSQDLGDSGNTIYF
CDR3 DNA: TGTGCCAGCAGCCAAGATCTAGGGGACTCTGGAAACACCATATATTTT

D gene: TRBD2
V gene: TRBV25-1
clone size: -
J gene: TRBJ2-3
CDR3 protein: CASSGGGTNTVLDTQYF
CDR3 DNA: TGTGCCAGCAGTGGGGGTGGGACTAACACTGTGTTGGATACGCAGTATTTT

D gene: -
V gene: TRBV6-1
clone size: -
J gene: TRBJ2-1
CDR3 protein: CASSEALRERQFF
CDR3 DNA: TGTGCCAGCAGTGAAGCGCTGAGGGAGAGGCAGTTCTTC

D gene: -
V gene: TRBV28
clone size: few
J gene: TRBJ2-3
CDR3 protein: CASSPSSGATDTQYF
CDR3 DNA: TGTGCCAGCAGCCCTAGTAGCGGAGCAACAGATACGCAGTATTTT

D gene: -
V gene: TRBV21-1
clone size: -
J gene: TRBJ2-3
CDR3 protein: CASSKWLLAGGADTQYF
CDR3 DNA: TGTGCCAGCAGCAAGTGGCTGCTAGCGGGAGGCGCAGATACGCAGTATTTT

D gene: -
V gene: TRBV7-2
clone size: -
J gene: TRBJ2-3
CDR3 protein: CASSFTGTDTQYF
CDR3 DNA: TGTGCCAGCAGCTTTACGGGGACAGATACGCAGTATTTT

D gene: -
V gene: TRBV28
clone size: -
J gene: TRBJ1-3
CDR3 protein: CASSFGGNGNTIYF
CDR3 DNA: TGTGCCAGCAGTTTCGGGGGAAACGGAAACACCATATATTTT

D gene: TRBD2
V gene: TRBV3-1/TRBV3-2
clone size: -
J gene: TRBJ2-7
CDR3 protein: CASSQESGRVYEQYF
CDR3 DNA: TGTGCCAGCAGCCAAGAAAGCGGGAGGGTCTACGAGCAGTACTTC

D gene: -
V gene: TRBV7-2
clone size: -
J gene: TRBJ1-5
CDR3 protein: CASSLQHNQPQHF
CDR3 DNA: TGTGCCAGCAGCTTACAACACAATCAGCCCCAGCATTTT

D gene: TRBD1
V gene: TRBV7-9
clone size: once
J gene: TRBJ1-1
CDR3 protein: CASSPRQGRVWTEAFF
CDR3 DNA: TGTGCCAGCAGCCCACGACAGGGGAGGGTATGGACTGAAGCTTTCTTT

D gene: -
V gene: TRBV20-1
clone size: -
J gene: TRBJ2-1
CDR3 protein: CMRGGPEGQFF
CDR3 DNA: TGCATGAGGGGGGGACCTGAGGGGCAGTTCTTC

D gene: TRBD1
V gene: TRBV27
clone size: -
J gene: TRBJ1-2
CDR3 protein: CASSSSDRGPYGYTF
CDR3 DNA: TGTGCCAGCAGTTCGTCGGACAGGGGTCCCTATGGCTACACCTTC

D gene: TRBD1
V gene: TRBV6-1
clone size: -
J gene: TRBJ1-6
CDR3 protein: CASSEDRGKSPLHF
CDR3 DNA: TGTGCCAGCAGTGAAGACAGGGGCAAGTCACCCCTCCACTTT

D gene: -
V gene: TRBV6-5
clone size: -
J gene: TRBJ2-5
CDR3 protein: CASRQDMKETQYF
CDR3 DNA: TGTGCCAGCAGACAGGACATGAAAGAGACCCAGTACTTC

D gene: -
V gene: TRBV11-2
clone size: -
J gene: TRBJ1-1
CDR3 protein: CASTRTRQGGGTEAFF
CDR3 DNA: TGTGCCAGCACCAGAACCCGGCAGGGAGGTGGAACTGAAGCTTTCTTT

D gene: TRBD1
V gene: TRBV4-1
clone size: -
J gene: TRBJ2-7
CDR3 protein: CASSHPGQRVYEQYF
CDR3 DNA: TGCGCCAGCAGCCATCCGGGACAGAGGGTCTACGAGCAGTACTTC

D gene: TRBD2
V gene: TRBV19
clone size: -
J gene: TRBJ2-2
CDR3 protein: CASGSLWTSGNTGELFF
CDR3 DNA: TGTGCCAGTGGGTCTTTGTGGACTAGCGGAAACACCGGGGAGCTGTTTTTT

D gene: -
V gene: TRBV2
clone size: -
J gene: TRBJ1-2
CDR3 protein: CASSRENYGYTF
CDR3 DNA: TGTGCCAGCTCCAGGGAAAACTATGGCTACACCTTC

D gene: TRBD1
V gene: TRBV30
clone size: -
J gene: TRBJ1-2
CDR3 protein: CAWRGTGSGYTF
CDR3 DNA: TGTGCCTGGAGGGGGACAGGGTCTGGCTACACCTTC